What follows are 15 T cell receptor beta chains derived from one specimen sequenced in a study of cytomegalovirus exposure and HLA in healthy donors. PCR used 60 Vbeta primers and 13 Jbeta primers. Libraries were prepared by immunoSEQ multiplex PCR; TCRdb keeps only in-frame clonotypes and omits some of them. Here the sample spans fewer than 250,000 clones, around four fifths being singletons. The sequenced sample consisted of PBMCs. All receptors come from a middle-aged man in good health and CMV-seropositive.

V is TRBV10-1 and J is TRBJ2-1, with TRBD2 matching over 7 bases. The CDR3 is 16 amino acids. Trimming took 4 bases from V and 1 from J; bases not matched to a gene: 7. Germline V CDR1 and CDR2: WNHNN, SYGVQD (reference sequence). CDR3 protein: CASSGQGGSSYNEQFF. The CDR3 DNA sequence: TGCGCCAGCAGTGGTCAGGGCGGGAGTTCCTACAATGAGCAGTTCTTC.

This rearrangement joins TRBV5-1 to TRBJ2-5; TRBD2 might be the D (5 bases). Looked up from germline, CDR1 is SGHRS and CDR2 is YFSETQ. The CDR3 is 15 residues long. The germline V and J ends were trimmed by 0 bases and 2 bases, with 11 bases remaining between them. The chain's CDR3 is CASSLVGLLQETQYF. The CDR3 nucleotides are TGCGCCAGCAGCTTGGTAGGACTCCTACAAGAGACCCAGTACTTC.

This rearrangement joins TRBV10-1 to TRBJ1-2, with D uncertain. V was pared by 3 bases and J by 3 bases, with 17 bases between. Germline assignment: CDR1 WNHNN and CDR2 SYGVQD (reference sequence). This CDR3 contains 16 residues. The CDR3 protein is CASSDNRERWDYGYTF. The CDR3 nucleotides are TGCGCCAGCAGTGATAATAGGGAGAGATGGGACTATGGCTACACCTTC.

The chain employs TRBV9 and TRBJ2-7; the match to TRBD1 covers 8 bases. Trimming cost V 0 bases and J 2 bases; bases outside gene matches: 4. CDR3 length equals 15 residues. The germline V gene has CDR1 SGDLS and CDR2 YYNGEE. The CDR3 loop is CASSVGDRGAYEQYF. Here the CDR3 DNA reads TGTGCCAGCAGCGTAGGTGACAGGGGAGCCTACGAGCAGTACTTC.

The rearrangement joins TRBV27 to TRBJ2-3; D may be TRBD1 (10 bases). Germline CDR1 is MNHEY and CDR2 is SMNVEV (reference sequence). Between the trimmed V and J ends, which lost 7 bases and 11 bases, there was a span of 37 bases. CDR3 length: 19 residues. In DNA, the CDR3 is TGTGCCAGCAACCCCAGACAGGGGGCTCGCGGGAGGGCCTCGTGGGTGCAGTATTTT. The encoded protein is CASNPRQGARGRASWVQYF.

This chain connects TRBV18 to TRBJ2-5; D might be TRBD1 (5 bases). The DNA matches TRBJ2-7 better at its end, which makes the J call doubtful. The CDR3 runs to 14 residues. Germline CDR1 is KGHSH and CDR2 is LQKENI. The CDR3 region has the DNA TGTGCCAGCTCACCACCGGGGCAGTCCTACGAGCAGTACTTC. It codes for CASSPPGQSYEQYF.

On this clone: A read error may account for a junction end that differs from germline. CDR3 sequence reads: CASNEGRGQGASYEQYF. The CDR3, as DNA: TGTGCCAGCAATGAAGGTCGGGGACAGGGGGCCTCCTACGAGCAGTACTTC. The rearrangement uses TRBV25-1 and TRBJ2-7, with 12 nucleotides matching TRBD1. Per germline, CDR1 MGHDK and CDR2 SYGVNS. The CDR3 is 17 amino acids.

The J gene is TRBJ1-5, the V gene TRBV16, with D perhaps TRBD1 (5 bases). Germline CDR1 KGHSY, CDR2 FQNENV. The CDR3 totals 14 residues. V shed 3 bases and J shed 5 bases, with 11 bases lying between them. In nucleotides, the CDR3 is TGTGCCAGCAGCCATTCCGGGGGGGATCAGCCCCAGCATTTT. This translates into CASSHSGGDQPQHF. The full variable domain, its missing parts supplied by reference TRBV16 and TRBJ1-5, is GEEVAQTPKHLVRGEGQKAKLYCAPIKGHSYVFWYQQVLKNEFKFLISFQNENVFDETGMPKERFSAKCLPNSPCSLEIQATKLEDSAVYFCASSHSGGDQPQHFGDGTRLSIL.

This chain links TRBV28 with TRBJ2-7; D perhaps matches TRBD2 (5 bases). The CDR3 runs to 13 residues. Trimming cost V 3 bases and J 2 bases, with 8 bases left between them. Germline loops: CDR1 MDHEN, CDR2 SYDVKM. This CDR3 is CASSFSGTYEQYF. The CDR3 DNA sequence: TGTGCCAGCAGTTTCTCGGGGACCTACGAGCAGTACTTC.

This clone was detected a few times. The chain joins TRBV7-9 to TRBJ2-7, with D unclear. This CDR3 is built from 15 residues. The V and J ends lost 9 bases and 4 bases respectively, with 22 bases between them. From germline, CDR1 is SEHNR and CDR2 FQNEAQ (reference sequence). The CDR3 coding sequence is TGTGCCAGTTGTTTTAAGGAGAAGACGGCATACGAGCAGTACTTC. Protein product: CASCFKEKTAYEQYF.

This clone was counted a few times. V usage is TRBV7-2 and J usage is TRBJ2-1, with D uncertain. This CDR3 contains 13 residues. Trimming shortened V by 5 bases and J by 7 bases, and 12 bases separated the two germline ends. CDR1 and CDR2 from the germline V gene are SGHTA and FQGNSA. CDR3 coding DNA: TGTGCCAGCAGCCGAACACGATTGAATGAGCAGTTCTTC. Translated: CASSRTRLNEQFF.

The chain carries TRBV7-9 and TRBJ2-3; 11 bases align to TRBD2. CDR3 size: 17 residues. Germline V lookup: CDR1 SEHNR, CDR2 FQNEAQ (reference sequence). The V gene end was trimmed by 4 bases and the J gene end by 0 bases; junction bases not matched to a gene: 6. CDR3 region: CASSSRRTSGSTDTQYF. The CDR3 DNA follows: TGTGCCAGCAGCTCTCGCAGGACTAGCGGGAGCACAGATACGCAGTATTTT.

As for this clone: A junction end diverges from the germline sequence, so it may reflect a read error. The V and J genes are TRBV6-6 and TRBJ2-6, with D perhaps TRBD1 (5 bases). This CDR3 spans 15 amino acids. Germline CDR1 reads MNHNY; CDR2 reads SVGAGI (reference sequence). Written as DNA, the CDR3 is TGTGCCAGCAGAGAACAGGCCTCTGGGGCCAACGGCCTGACTTTC. Its translation is CASREQASGANGLTF.

The genes are TRBV5-4 and TRBJ1-5; D not certain. Trimming cost V 0 bases and J 8 bases, with 9 bases left between them. The CDR3 loop spans 13 amino acids. Germline CDR1 and CDR2: SGHNT and YYREEE (reference sequence). The CDR3, as DNA: TGTGCCAGCAGCTTGGAGCCGTCGGAGCCCCAGCATTTT. It is translated as CASSLEPSEPQHF.

CDR3 sequence reads: CASSLTGSSYNEQFF. CDR3 bases: TGTGCCAGTAGTTTGACAGGGAGCTCCTACAATGAGCAGTTCTTC. The chain uses TRBV19 and TRBJ2-1; TRBD1 aligns across 7 bases. Trimming took 5 bases from V and 0 from J; bases not matched to a gene: 4. Germline V gene data show CDR1 as LNHDA and CDR2 as SQIVND (reference sequence). This CDR3 region has 15 residues.